This T cell receptor (beta chain) is from a study of OX40 agonist ivuxolimab in advanced cancers. The protocol was immunoSEQ multiplex PCR, while the TCRdb copy is restricted to in-frame clones and leaves out a portion. This repertoire shows roughly 79,000 clones, under 85% found once; its top ten account for about 0.51%. Here the sequenced sample was CD4+ or CD8+ T cells sorted from blood, taken in a trial of the OX40 agonist ivuxolimab. The clonotype originates from an adult with an advanced solid tumor such as melanoma, head and neck, liver or kidney cancer.

The CDR3 is CATSRGFENTEAFF. CDR3 sequence (DNA): TGTGCCACCAGCAGAGGTTTTGAGAACACTGAAGCTTTCTTT. The chain combines TRBV15 with TRBJ1-1; D is undetermined. Germline V lookup: CDR1 LNHNV, CDR2 YYDKDF (reference sequence). The CDR3 has 14 residues. V was trimmed by 1 base and J by 1 base, leaving 7 bases between them. The whole variable domain, filled in from reference TRBV15 and TRBJ1-1, reads DAMVIQNPRYQVTQFGKPVTLSCSQTLNHNVMYWYQQKSSQAPKLLFHYYDKDFNNEADTPDNFQSRRPNTSFCFLDIRSPGLGDTAMYLCATSRGFENTEAFFGQGTRLTVV.